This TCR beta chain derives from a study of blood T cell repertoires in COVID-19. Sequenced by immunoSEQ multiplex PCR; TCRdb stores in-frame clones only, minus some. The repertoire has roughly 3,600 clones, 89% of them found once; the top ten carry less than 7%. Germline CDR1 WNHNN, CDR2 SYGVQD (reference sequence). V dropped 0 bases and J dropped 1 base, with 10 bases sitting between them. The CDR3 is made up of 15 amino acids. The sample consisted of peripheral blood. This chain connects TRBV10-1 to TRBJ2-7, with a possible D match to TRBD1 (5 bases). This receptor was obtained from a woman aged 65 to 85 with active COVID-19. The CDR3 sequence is CASSESWGGSYEQYF. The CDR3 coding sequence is TGCGCCAGCAGTGAGTCTTGGGGCGGATCCTACGAGCAGTACTTC.